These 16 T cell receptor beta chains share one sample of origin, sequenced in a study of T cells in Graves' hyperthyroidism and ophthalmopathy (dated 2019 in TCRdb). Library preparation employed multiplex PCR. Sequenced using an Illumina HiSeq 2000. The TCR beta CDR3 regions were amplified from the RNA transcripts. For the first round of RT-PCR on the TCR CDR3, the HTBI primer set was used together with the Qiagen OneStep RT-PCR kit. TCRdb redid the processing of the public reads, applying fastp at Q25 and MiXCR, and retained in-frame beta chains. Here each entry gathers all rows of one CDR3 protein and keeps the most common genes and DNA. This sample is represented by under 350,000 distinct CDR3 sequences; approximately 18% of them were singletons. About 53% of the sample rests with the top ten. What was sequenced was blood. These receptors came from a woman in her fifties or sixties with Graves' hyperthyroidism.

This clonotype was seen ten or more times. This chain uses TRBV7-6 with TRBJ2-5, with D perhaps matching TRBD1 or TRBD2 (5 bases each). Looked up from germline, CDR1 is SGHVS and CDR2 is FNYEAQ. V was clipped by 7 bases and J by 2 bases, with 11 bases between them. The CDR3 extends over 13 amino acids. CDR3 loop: CASNTGLQETQYF. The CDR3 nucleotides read TGTGCCAGCAATACGGGGCTACAAGAGACCCAGTACTTC.

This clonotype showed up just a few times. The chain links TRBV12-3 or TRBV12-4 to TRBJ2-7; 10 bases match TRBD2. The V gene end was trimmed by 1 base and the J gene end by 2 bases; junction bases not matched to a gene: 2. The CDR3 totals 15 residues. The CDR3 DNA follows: TGTGCCAGCAGTTTAGAACTAGCGGGACCCTACGAGCAGTACTTC. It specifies CASSLELAGPYEQYF.

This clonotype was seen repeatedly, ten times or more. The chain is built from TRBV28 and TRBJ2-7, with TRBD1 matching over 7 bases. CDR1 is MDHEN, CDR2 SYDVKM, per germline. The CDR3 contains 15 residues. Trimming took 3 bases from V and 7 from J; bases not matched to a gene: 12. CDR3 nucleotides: TGTGCCAGCAGTTTTCCCGACAGGGTAGTGAAAGAGCAGTACTTC. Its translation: CASSFPDRVVKEQYF.

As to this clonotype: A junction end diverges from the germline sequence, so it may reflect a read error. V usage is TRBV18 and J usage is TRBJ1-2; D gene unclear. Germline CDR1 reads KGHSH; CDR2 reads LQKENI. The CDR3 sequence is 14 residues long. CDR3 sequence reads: CASSPQNTNYGHTF. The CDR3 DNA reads TGTGCCAGCTCACCACAGAACACTAACTATGGCCACACCTTC.

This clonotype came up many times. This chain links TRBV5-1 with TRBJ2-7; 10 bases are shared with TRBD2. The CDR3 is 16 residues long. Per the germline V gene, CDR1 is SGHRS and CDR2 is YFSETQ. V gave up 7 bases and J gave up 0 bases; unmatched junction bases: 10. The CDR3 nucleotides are TGCGCCAGCGCCATCACCGGGACTAGCGTCTCCTACGAGCAGTACTTC. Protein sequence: CASAITGTSVSYEQYF.

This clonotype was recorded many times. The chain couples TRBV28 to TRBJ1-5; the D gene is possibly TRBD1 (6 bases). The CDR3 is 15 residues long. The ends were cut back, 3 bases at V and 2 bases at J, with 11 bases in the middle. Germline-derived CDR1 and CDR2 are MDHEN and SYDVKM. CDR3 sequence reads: CASSLGGHGNQPQHF. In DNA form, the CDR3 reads TGTGCCAGCAGTTTGGGGGGGCATGGCAATCAGCCCCAGCATTTT.

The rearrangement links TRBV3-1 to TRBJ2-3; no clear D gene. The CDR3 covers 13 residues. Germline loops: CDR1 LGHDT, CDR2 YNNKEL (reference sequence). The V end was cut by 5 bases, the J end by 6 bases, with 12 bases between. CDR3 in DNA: TGTGCCAGCAGCTCCAATCTTGGGGATACGCAGTATTTT. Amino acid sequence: CASSSNLGDTQYF.

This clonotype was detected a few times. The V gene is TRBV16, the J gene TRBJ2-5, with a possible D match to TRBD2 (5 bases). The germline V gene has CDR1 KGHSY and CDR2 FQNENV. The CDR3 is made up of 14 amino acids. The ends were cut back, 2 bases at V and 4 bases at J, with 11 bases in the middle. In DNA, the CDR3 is TGTGCCAGCAGCCAAAGGCTACGGGGAGAGACCCAGTACTTC. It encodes CASSQRLRGETQYF.

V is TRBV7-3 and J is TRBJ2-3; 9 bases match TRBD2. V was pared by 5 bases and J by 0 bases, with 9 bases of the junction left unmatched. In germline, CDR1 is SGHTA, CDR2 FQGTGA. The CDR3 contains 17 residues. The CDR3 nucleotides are TGTGCCAGCAGCACGAGGGCTAGCGGGGAAAGCACAGATACGCAGTATTTT. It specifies CASSTRASGESTDTQYF.

Written as DNA, the CDR3 is TGTGCCAGCTCTAAGGACAGGGCCGATGAGCAGTTCTTC. It translates to CASSKDRADEQFF. This rearrangement joins TRBV18 to TRBJ2-1; TRBD1 agrees at 8 bases. This CDR3 contains 13 residues. The J segment lost 8 bases and the V segment lost 6 bases, leaving 6 bases of the junction unmatched. The germline CDR1 and CDR2 sequences are KGHSH and LQKENI.

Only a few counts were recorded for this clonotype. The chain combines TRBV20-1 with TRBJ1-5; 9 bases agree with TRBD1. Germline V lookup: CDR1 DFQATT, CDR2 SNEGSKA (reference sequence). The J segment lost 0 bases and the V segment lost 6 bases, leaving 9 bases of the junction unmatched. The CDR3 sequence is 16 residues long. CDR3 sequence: CSARDRELYSNQPQHF. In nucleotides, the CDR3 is TGCAGTGCCCGGGACAGGGAGCTCTATAGCAATCAGCCCCAGCATTTT.

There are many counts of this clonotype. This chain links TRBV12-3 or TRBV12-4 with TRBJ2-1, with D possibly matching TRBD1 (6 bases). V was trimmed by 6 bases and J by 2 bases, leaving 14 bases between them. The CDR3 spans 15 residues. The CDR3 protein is CASSPLRGTYNEQFF. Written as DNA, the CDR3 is TGTGCCAGCAGCCCGTTGAGGGGGACCTACAATGAGCAGTTCTTC.

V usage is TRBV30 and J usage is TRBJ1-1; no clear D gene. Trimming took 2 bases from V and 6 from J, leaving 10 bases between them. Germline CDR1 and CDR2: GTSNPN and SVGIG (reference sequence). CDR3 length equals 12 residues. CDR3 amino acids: CAWSRGVPEAFF. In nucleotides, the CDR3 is TGTGCCTGGAGTCGGGGAGTACCTGAAGCTTTCTTT.

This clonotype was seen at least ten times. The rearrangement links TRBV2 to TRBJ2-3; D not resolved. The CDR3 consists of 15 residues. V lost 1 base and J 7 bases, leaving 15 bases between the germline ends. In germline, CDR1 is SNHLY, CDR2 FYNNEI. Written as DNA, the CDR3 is TGTGCCAGCAGTGAAGGAAGACGAGAAGGAAATACGCAGTATTTT. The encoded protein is CASSEGRREGNTQYF.

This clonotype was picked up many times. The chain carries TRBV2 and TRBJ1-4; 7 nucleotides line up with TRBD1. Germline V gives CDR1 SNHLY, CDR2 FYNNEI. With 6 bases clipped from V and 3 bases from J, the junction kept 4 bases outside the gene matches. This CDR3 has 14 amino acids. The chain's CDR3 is CASRATGPNEKLFF. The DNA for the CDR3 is TGTGCCAGCAGGGCGACAGGGCCTAATGAAAAACTGTTTTTT. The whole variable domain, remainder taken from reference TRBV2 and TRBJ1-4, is EPEVTQTPSHQVTQMGQEVILRCVPISNHLYFYWYRQILGQKVEFLVSFYNNEISEKSEIFDDQFSVERPDGSNFTLKIRSTKLEDSAMYFCASRATGPNEKLFFGSGTQLSVL.

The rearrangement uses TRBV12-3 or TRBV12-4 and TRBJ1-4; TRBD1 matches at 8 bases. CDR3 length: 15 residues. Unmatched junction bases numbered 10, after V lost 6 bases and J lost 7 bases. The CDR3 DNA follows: TGTGCCAGCAGGACCCAGGGGGCGCAGAGTGAAAAACTGTTTTTT. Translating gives CASRTQGAQSEKLFF.